The entry below describes one TCR beta chain. This clone was detected only a few times. There is no known antigen for this receptor. The input lacks base qualities; no much larger clone sits a single base away. For deep sequencing, PBMC libraries mostly used around 470 ng of input genomic DNA, with six replicates for each sample. The immunoSEQ hsTCRbeta kit was used to prepare TCRbeta libraries according to the manufacturer's instructions. Sequencing of the completed libraries took place using an Illumina NovaSeq 6000 S4 flow cell after they had been pooled to around 2.7 nM. As for how the authors treated the data: The immunoSEQ Analyzer handled quality control and preprocessing of the raw data. The analysis was limited to productive rearrangements, and each clonotype was defined by a unique CDR3 amino acid sequence. Repertoire clonality was estimated as the Gini-Simpson index, which was computed with the R package tcR. Gini indices were compared with Student's t test, and associations with tumor size change were assessed by Pearson correlation. TCRdb provides this immuneACCESS table in a form limited to in-frame rearrangements. Some clones are lacking; in checked studies, under half of them reflect an unresolved V gene, and why the rest are absent is not known. That table is the source of V, J and clone size, and D and trimming were worked out from the DNA. The sample table lists thousands of clones, around 67% of them with a count of one. Jointly, the top ten make up 3% to 3.5% of the sample.

The data derive from a study of neoadjuvant anti-PD-1 for oral cavity cancer (TCRdb year 2021). Concerning the study at large: Before curative-intent surgical resection, most patients were given three to four biweekly doses of nivolumab at 3 mg/kg. Patients with complete response, partial response or stable disease by RECIST 1.1 were defined as responders, whereas patients with progression were defined as non-responders. Patients who did not progress were given a fourth nivolumab dose at about day 43 and had definitive surgical resection on days 50-56. The parent correlative cohort had 12 to 13 patients and a response rate of 30% to 35%. Paper-wide results and their limitations: Higher pretreatment blood TCRbeta clonality and lower post-treatment tumor TCRbeta clonality were correlated with higher pretreatment blood Treg/Th17 ratios. After neoadjuvant nivolumab, significantly higher T cell clonality (Gini index) was found within PBMCs in non-responders than in responders. TCR analyses included only three patients per response group, and the authors called for larger cohorts for validation.

This sample's time point label indicates: after neoadjuvant nivolumab, at surgical resection. None of the patients had received prior systemic or radiation treatment, and all were newly diagnosed with stage II-IVA oral cavity squamous cell carcinoma. The cohort consisted of patients with HPV-negative, locally advanced oral cavity squamous cell carcinoma. Peripheral blood mononuclear cells were analyzed directly and were not maintained or expanded in culture. Samples were obtained from a longitudinal correlative study of a single-arm phase II trial of neoadjuvant nivolumab in oral cavity squamous cell carcinoma. Genomic DNA-based TCRbeta sequencing was performed on subject-matched pre- and post-treatment PBMCs and tumors from three responders and three non-responders. Peripheral blood mononuclear cells were collected once before nivolumab treatment and again after treatment, at the time of surgery. The Maxwell RSC DNA from Cells kit was used to extract genomic DNA from PBMCs.

Based on the germline V gene (reference sequence), the CDR1 and CDR2 sequences are LNHDA and SQIVND. Measured from the cysteine to the phenylalanine, the CDR3 is 14 residues long. Only the CDR3 part of the read is kept: 42 bases, read in frame from the first base. Trimmed from V: 6 bases; trimmed from J: 2 bases; junction bases lacking a gene match: 3. The V and J segments used are TRBV19 and TRBJ2-3, with 9 middle bases fitting TRBD1. The clonotype was recovered from a person between 40 and 80 years old with oral cavity squamous cell carcinoma. Sample: PBMCs, taken after nivolumab (anti-PD-1) treatment. The nucleotide sequence reads TGTGCCAGTAGCCCACAGGGGGCCACAGATACGCAGTATTTT. Its amino acids are CASSPQGATDTQYF.